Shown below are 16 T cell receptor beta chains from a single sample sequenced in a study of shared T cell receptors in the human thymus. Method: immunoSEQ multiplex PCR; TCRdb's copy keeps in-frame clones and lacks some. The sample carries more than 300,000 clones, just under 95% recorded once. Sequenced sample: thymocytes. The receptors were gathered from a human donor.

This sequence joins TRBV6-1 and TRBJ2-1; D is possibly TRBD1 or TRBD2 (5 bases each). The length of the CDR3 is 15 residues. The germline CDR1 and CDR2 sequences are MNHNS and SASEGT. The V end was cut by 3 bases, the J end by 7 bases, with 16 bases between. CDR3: CASSDPNRRRNEQFF. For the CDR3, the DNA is TGTGCCAGCAGTGACCCCAACAGGAGGAGAAATGAGCAGTTCTTC.

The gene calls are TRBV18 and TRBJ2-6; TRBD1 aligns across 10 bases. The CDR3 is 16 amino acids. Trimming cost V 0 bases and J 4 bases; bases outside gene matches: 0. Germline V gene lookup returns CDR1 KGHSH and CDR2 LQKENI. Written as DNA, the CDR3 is TGTGCCAGCTCACCACCGGACAGGGGGGGGGCCAACGTCCTGACTTTC. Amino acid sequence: CASSPPDRGGANVLTF.

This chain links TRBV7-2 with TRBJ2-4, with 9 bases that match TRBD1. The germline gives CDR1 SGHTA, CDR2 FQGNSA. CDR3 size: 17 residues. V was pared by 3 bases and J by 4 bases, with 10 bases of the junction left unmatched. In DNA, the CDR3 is TGTGCCAGCAGCTTTTACCGGGACAGGGTCCGGAAAAACATTCAGTACTTC. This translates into CASSFYRDRVRKNIQYF.

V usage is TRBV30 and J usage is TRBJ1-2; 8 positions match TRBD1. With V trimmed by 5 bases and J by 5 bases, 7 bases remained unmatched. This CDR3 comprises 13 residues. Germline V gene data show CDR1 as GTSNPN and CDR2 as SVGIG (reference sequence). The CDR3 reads CAWFDRGSYGYTF. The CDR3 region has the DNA TGTGCCTGGTTCGACAGGGGATCATATGGCTACACCTTC.

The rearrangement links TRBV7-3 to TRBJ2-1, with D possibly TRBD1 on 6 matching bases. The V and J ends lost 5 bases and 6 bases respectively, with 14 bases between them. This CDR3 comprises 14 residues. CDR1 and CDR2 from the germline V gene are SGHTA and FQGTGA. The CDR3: CASSETTGSNEQFF. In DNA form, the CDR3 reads TGTGCCAGCAGCGAAACGACAGGTAGCAATGAGCAGTTCTTC.

The CDR3 reads CASSLYQTSGPGGAYEQYF. CDR3 nucleotide sequence: TGCGCCAGCAGCTTGTACCAGACTAGCGGGCCGGGGGGAGCCTACGAGCAGTACTTC. The V call is TRBV5-1, the J call TRBJ2-7; 10 bases fit TRBD2. V was pared by 1 base and J by 2 bases, with 15 bases of the junction left unmatched. This CDR3 is built from 19 residues. CDR1 and CDR2 (germline): SGHRS, YFSETQ.

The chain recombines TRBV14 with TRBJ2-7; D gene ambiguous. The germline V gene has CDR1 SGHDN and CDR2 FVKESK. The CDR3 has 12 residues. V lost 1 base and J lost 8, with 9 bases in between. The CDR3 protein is CASSQARTKQYF. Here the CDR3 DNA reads TGTGCCAGCAGCCAAGCCCGGACGAAGCAGTACTTC.

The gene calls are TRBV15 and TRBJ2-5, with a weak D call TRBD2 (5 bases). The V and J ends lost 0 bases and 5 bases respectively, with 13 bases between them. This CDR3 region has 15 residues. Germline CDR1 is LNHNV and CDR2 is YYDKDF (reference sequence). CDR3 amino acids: CATSREGARGETQYF. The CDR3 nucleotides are TGTGCCACCAGCAGAGAAGGAGCGCGCGGGGAGACCCAGTACTTC.

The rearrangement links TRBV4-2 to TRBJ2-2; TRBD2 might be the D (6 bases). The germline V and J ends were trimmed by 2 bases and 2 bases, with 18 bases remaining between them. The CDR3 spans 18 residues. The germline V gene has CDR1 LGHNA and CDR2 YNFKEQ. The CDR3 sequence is CASSQSNGASANTGELFF. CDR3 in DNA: TGTGCCAGCAGCCAATCTAACGGGGCTAGCGCAAACACCGGGGAGCTGTTTTTT.

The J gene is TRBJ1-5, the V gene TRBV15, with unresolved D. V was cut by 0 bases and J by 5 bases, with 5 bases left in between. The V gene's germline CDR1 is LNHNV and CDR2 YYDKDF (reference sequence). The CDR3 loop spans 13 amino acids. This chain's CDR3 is CATSREGYQPQHF. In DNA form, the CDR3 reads TGTGCCACCAGCAGAGAGGGGTATCAGCCCCAGCATTTT.

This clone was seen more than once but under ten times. CDR3 residues: CASSQAPGKRDYGYTF. The CDR3 DNA is TGCGCCAGCAGCCAAGCTCCAGGCAAAAGAGACTATGGCTACACCTTC. This sequence joins TRBV4-3 and TRBJ1-2, with D hard to call. Germline assignment: CDR1 LGHNA and CDR2 YSLEER. V gave up 1 base and J gave up 3 bases, with 15 bases separating them. This CDR3 has 16 residues.

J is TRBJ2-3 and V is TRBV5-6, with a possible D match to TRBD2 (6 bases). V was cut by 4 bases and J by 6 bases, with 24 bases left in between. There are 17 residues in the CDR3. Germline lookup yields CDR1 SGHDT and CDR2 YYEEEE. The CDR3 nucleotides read TGTGCCAGCAGCCCGACTCCGGGGGATCTAGCGCCGGATACGCAGTATTTT. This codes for CASSPTPGDLAPDTQYF.

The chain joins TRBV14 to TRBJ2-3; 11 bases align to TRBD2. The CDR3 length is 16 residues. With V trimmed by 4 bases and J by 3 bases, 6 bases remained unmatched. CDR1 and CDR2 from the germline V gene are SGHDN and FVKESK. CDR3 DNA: TGTGCCAGCAGCCCCCGGGCTAGCGGGAGGACAGATACGCAGTATTTT. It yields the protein CASSPRASGRTDTQYF.

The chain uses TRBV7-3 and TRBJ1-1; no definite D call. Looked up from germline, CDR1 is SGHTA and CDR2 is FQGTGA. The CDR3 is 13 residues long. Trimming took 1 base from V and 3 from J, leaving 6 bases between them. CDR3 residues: CASSLRWDTEAFF. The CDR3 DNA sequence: TGTGCCAGCAGCTTAAGGTGGGACACTGAAGCTTTCTTT.

CDR3 DNA sequence: TGTGCCAGCAGCACTGATCCGGGACAGGGGGAAAGAGAGACCCAGTACTTC. This encodes CASSTDPGQGERETQYF. The V and J genes are TRBV7-6 and TRBJ2-5; 11 nucleotides align to TRBD1. V dropped 5 bases and J dropped 4; count of bases not matched to a gene: 12. This CDR3 has 17 residues. Germline loops: CDR1 SGHVS, CDR2 FNYEAQ.

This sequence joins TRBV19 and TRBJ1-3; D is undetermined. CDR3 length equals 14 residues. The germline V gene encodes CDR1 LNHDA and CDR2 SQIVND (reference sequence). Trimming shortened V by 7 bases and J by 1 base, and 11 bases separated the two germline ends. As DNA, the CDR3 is TGTGCCAGTATATCCCCCCGATCTGGAAACACCATATATTTT. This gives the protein CASISPRSGNTIYF.